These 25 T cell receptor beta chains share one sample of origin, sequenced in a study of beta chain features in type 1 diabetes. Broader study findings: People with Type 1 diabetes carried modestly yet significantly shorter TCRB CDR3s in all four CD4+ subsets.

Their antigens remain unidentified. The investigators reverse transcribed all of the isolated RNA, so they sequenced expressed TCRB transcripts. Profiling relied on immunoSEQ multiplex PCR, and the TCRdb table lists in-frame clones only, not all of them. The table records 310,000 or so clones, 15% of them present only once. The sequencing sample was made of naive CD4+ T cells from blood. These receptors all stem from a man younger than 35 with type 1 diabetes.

The CDR3 protein is CASSLWNRDRVQTQYF. CDR3 sequence (DNA): TGTGCCAGCAGTTTGTGGAACCGGGACAGGGTTCAGACCCAGTACTTC. The chain links TRBV28 to TRBJ2-5; 9 nucleotides match TRBD1. From germline, CDR1 is MDHEN and CDR2 SYDVKM. CDR3 length: 16 amino acids. Trimming removed 3 bases from V and 6 bases from J; junction bases left unmatched: 11. The whole variable domain, filled in from reference TRBV28 and TRBJ2-5, reads DVKVTQSSRYLVKRTGEKVFLECVQDMDHENMFWYRQDPGLGLRLIYFSYDVKMKEKGDIPEGYSVSREKKERFSLILESASTNQTSMYLCASSLWNRDRVQTQYFGPGTRLLVL.

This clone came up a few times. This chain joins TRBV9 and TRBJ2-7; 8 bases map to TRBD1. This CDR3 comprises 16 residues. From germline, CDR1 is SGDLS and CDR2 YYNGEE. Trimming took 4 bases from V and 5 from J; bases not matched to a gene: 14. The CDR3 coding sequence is TGTGCCAGCAGCTCTAACCCGGGACAGGAAATCAACGAGCAGTACTTC. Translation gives CASSSNPGQEINEQYF.

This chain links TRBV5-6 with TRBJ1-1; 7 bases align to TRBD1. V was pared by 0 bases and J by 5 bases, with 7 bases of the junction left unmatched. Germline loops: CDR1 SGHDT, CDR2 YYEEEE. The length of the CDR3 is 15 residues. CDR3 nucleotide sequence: TGTGCCAGCAGCTTGGCCTGGACAGGCCTTACTGAAGCTTTCTTT. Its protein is CASSLAWTGLTEAFF.

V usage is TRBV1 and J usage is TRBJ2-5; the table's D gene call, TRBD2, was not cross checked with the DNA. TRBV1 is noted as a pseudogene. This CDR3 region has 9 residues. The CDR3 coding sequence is TGCACCAGCCCGGAGACCCAGTACTTC. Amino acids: CTSPETQYF.

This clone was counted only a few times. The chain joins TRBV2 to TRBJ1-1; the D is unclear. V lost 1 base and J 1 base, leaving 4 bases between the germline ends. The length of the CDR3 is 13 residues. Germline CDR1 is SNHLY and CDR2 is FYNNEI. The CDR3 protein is CASSEEQNTEAFF. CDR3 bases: TGTGCCAGCAGTGAAGAGCAGAACACTGAAGCTTTCTTT.

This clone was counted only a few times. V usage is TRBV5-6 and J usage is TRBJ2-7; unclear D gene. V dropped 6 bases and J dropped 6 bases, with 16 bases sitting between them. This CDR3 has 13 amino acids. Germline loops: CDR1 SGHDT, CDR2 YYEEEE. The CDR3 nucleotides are TGTGCCAGCACCCTAGGTATAAGCCGCGAGCAGTACTTC. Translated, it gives CASTLGISREQYF.

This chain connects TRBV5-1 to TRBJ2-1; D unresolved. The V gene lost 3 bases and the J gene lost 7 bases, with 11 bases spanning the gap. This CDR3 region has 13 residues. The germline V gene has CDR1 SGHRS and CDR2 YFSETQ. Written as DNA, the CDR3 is TGCGCCAGCAGCTCCGAAGCGAGGAATGAGCAGTTCTTC. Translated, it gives CASSSEARNEQFF.

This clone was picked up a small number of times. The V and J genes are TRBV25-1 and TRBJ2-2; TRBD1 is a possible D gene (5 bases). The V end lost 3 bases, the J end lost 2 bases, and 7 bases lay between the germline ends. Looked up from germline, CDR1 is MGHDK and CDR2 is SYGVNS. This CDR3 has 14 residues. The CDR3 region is CASSDRTNTGELFF. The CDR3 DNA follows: TGTGCCAGCAGTGACCGGACAAACACCGGGGAGCTGTTTTTT.

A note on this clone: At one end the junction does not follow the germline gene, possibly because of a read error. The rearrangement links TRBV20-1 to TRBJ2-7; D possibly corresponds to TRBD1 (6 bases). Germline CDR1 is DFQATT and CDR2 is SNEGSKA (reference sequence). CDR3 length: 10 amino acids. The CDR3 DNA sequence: TGCAGTGCTTTTAGGACAGTTCAGCGCTTC. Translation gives CSAFRTVQRF.

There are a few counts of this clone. CDR3 bases: TGCGCCAGCAGCGGGACTAGCGGGACCTACAATGAGCAGTTCTTC. Protein product: CASSGTSGTYNEQFF. This rearrangement joins TRBV5-1 to TRBJ2-1; TRBD2 aligns across 13 bases. With V trimmed by 4 bases and J by 2 bases, 0 bases remained unmatched. Germline V CDR1 and CDR2: SGHRS, YFSETQ. This CDR3 has 15 residues.

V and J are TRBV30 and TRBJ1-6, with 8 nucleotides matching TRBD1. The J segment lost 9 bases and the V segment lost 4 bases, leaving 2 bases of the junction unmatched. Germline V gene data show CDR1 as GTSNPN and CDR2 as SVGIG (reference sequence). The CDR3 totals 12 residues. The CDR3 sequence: CAWTDRVSPLHF. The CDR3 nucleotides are TGTGCCTGGACGGACAGGGTTTCACCCCTCCACTTT.

Here the CDR3 reads CASSLGVVEGYTF. The CDR3 nucleotides read TGTGCCAGCAGCTTGGGGGTTGTGGAGGGCTACACCTTC. This chain connects TRBV5-5 to TRBJ1-2; D not resolved. V was cut by 0 bases and J by 8 bases, with 11 bases left in between. The CDR3 extends over 13 amino acids. From germline, CDR1 is SGHKS and CDR2 YYEKEE (reference sequence). Supplemented by reference TRBV5-5 and TRBJ1-2, the full variable domain reads DAGVTQSPTHLIKTRGQQVTLRCSPISGHKSVSWYQQVLGQGPQFIFQYYEKEERGRGNFPDRFSARQFPNYSSELNVNALLLGDSALYLCASSLGVVEGYTFGSGTRLTVV.

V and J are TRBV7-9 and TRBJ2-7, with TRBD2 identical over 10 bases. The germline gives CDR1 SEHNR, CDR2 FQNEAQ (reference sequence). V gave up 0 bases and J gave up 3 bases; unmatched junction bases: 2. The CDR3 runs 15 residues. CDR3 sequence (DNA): TGTGCCAGCAGCTTAGCCTTAGCGGGAGGCTACGAGCAGTACTTC. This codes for CASSLALAGGYEQYF.

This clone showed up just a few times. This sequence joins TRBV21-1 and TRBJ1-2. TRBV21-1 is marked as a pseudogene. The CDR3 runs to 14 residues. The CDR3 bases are TGTGCCAGCAGCCACAAAGGAAGCCGGGGGGGCTACACCTTC. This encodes CASSHKGSRGGYTF.

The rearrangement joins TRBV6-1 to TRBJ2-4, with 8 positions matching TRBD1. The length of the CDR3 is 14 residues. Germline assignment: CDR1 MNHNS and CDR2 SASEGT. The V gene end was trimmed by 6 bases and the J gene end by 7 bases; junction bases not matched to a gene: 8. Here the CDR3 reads CASSHGQGGNIQYF. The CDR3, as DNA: TGTGCCAGCAGCCATGGACAGGGAGGTAACATTCAGTACTTC.

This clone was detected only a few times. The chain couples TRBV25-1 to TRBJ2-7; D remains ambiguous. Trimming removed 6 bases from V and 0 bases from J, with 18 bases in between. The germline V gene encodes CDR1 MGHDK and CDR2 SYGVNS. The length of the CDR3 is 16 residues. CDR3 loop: CASSPSTGSFSYEQYF. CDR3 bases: TGTGCCAGCAGCCCATCGACGGGTTCGTTCTCCTACGAGCAGTACTTC.

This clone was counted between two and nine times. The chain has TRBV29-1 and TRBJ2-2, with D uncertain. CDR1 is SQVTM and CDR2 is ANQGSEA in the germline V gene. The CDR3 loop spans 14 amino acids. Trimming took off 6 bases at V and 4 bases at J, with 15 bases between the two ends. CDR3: CSVEAQRGTGELFF. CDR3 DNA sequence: TGCAGCGTCGAGGCCCAGCGCGGCACCGGGGAGCTGTTTTTT.

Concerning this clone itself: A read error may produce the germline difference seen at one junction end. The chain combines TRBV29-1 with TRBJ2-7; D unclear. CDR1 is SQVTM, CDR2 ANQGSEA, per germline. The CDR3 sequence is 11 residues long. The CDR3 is CSVRSSHEQYF. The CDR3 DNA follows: TGCAGCGTCCGGAGCTCCCACGAGCAGTACTTC.

This CDR3 is CASSVAGTGYTGELFF. The CDR3 DNA reads TGTGCCAGCAGCGTCGCCGGGACAGGGTACACCGGGGAGCTGTTTTTT. The chain joins TRBV5-4 to TRBJ2-2; 9 nucleotides align to TRBD1. Losses at the gene ends were 4 bases for V and 3 bases for J; bases not matched to a gene: 7. The germline V gene encodes CDR1 SGHNT and CDR2 YYREEE (reference sequence). This CDR3 has 16 residues.

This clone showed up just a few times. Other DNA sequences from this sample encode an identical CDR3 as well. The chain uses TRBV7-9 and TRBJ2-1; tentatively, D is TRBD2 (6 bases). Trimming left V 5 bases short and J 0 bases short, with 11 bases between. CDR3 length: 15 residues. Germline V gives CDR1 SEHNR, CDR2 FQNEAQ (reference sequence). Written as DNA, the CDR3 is TGTGCCAGCAGCCCGCGGGGCAGCTCCTACAATGAGCAGTTCTTC. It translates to CASSPRGSSYNEQFF.

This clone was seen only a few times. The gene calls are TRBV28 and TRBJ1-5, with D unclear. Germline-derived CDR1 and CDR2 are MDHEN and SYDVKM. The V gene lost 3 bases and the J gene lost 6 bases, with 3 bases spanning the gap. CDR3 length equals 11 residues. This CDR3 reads CASSFIQPQHF. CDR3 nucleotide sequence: TGTGCCAGCAGTTTTATTCAGCCCCAGCATTTT.

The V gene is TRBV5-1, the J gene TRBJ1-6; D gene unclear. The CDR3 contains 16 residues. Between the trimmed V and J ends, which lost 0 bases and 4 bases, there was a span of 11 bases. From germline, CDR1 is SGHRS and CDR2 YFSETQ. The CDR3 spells CASSLVAGGYNSPLHF. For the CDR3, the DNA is TGCGCCAGCAGCTTGGTGGCAGGCGGGTATAATTCACCCCTCCACTTT. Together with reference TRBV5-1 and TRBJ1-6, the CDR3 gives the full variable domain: KAGVTQTPRYLIKTRGQQVTLSCSPISGHRSVSWYQQTPGQGLQFLFEYFSETQRNKGNFPGRFSGRQFSNSRSEMNVSTLELGDSALYLCASSLVAGGYNSPLHFGNGTRLTVT.

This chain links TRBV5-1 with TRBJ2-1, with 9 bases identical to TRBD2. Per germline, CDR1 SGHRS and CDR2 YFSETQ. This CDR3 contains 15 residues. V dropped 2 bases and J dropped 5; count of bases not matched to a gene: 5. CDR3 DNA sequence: TGCGCCAGCAGCTTTGTGGTAGCGGGGGACAATGAGCAGTTCTTC. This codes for CASSFVVAGDNEQFF. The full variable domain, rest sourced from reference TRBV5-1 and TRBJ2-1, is KAGVTQTPRYLIKTRGQQVTLSCSPISGHRSVSWYQQTPGQGLQFLFEYFSETQRNKGNFPGRFSGRQFSNSRSEMNVSTLELGDSALYLCASSFVVAGDNEQFFGPGTRLTVL.

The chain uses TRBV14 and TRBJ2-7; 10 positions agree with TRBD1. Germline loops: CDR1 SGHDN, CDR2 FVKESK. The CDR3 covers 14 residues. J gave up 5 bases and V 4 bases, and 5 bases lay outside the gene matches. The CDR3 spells CASSPRDRGHEQYF. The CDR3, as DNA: TGTGCCAGCAGCCCCCGGGACAGGGGCCACGAGCAGTACTTC.

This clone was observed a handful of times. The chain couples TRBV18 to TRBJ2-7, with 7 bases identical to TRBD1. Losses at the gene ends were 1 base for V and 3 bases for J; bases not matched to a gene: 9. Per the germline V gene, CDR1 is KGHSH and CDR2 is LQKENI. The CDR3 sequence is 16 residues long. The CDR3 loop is CASSPQGRTGNYEQYF. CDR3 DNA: TGTGCCAGCTCACCACAGGGTAGGACAGGCAACTACGAGCAGTACTTC.